The rows below give T cell receptor beta chains drawn from one sample of a study of CD8 T cells in Susac syndrome. TCRdb recomputed calls from the immunoSEQ multiplex PCR reads with MiXCR, one row per CDR3 protein. The profile shows approximately 190,000 distinct CDR3 sequences, around 95% of them singletons. The sequenced material came from CD4+ T cells from PBMCs. All receptors derive from a human donor with Susac syndrome. Each CDR3 is given with its conserved first and last residue. A D gene is named only where the DNA matches it firmly. Part of the rows lack a size; the others show once, few, many or a class for expanded clones.

>TRBJ2-1|.|TRBD2|TRBV4-2
TGTGCCAGCAGCCGGTATAGCGGGGCGGGCCTGAATGAGCAGTTCTTC
CASSRYSGAGLNEQFF
>TRBJ2-1|.|.|TRBV4-2
TGTGCCAGCAGCCAGGGTCGGGCCAACAATGAGCAGTTCTTC
CASSQGRANNEQFF
>TRBJ1-1|.|TRBD1|TRBV7-8
TGTGCCAGCAGCTTAGTTGCCCAGGGGGCGATGAACACTGAAGCTTTCTTT
CASSLVAQGAMNTEAFF
>TRBJ1-6|.|TRBD1|TRBV5-1
TGCGCCAGCAGCTTGACCCCGGGACAGGGAGAATCACCCCTCCACTTT
CASSLTPGQGESPLHF
>TRBJ2-3|.|TRBD1|TRBV7-6
TGTGCCAGCAGTTCGCCCCGACAGGGAAATACGCAGTATTTT
CASSSPRQGNTQYF
>TRBJ2-7|.|TRBD1|TRBV18
TGTGCCAGCTCACCACGGGACAGGGAATCGAGGGAGCAGTACTTC
CASSPRDRESREQYF
>TRBJ2-7|.|TRBD1|TRBV15
TGTGCCACCAGCAGACCAGGACAGGGGACCTACGAGCAGTACTTC
CATSRPGQGTYEQYF
>TRBJ2-1|.|.|TRBV9
TGTGCCAGCAGCGTACAGTCAAGGAGGGGGAATGGTGAGCAGTTCTTC
CASSVQSRRGNGEQFF
>TRBJ1-5|.|.|TRBV20-1
TGCAGTGCTAGTCCACATAATAGCAATCAGCCCCAGCATTTT
CSASPHNSNQPQHF
>TRBJ1-6|.|.|TRBV6-6
TGTGCCAGCAGTAGAGACAGTTTTAATTCACCCCTCCACTTT
CASSRDSFNSPLHF
>TRBJ2-1|.|TRBD2|TRBV2
TGTGCCAGCAGTGAAGCTACCCTAGCGGGAAACTACAATGAGCAGTTCTTC
CASSEATLAGNYNEQFF
>TRBJ2-2|.|.|TRBV7-8
TGTGCCAGCAGCTTAGCGGCAGCGAACACCGGGGAGCTGTTTTTT
CASSLAAANTGELFF
>TRBJ2-3|.|.|TRBV21-1
TGTGCCAGCAAGGGGGACGCCGATCCGGGACTCCCATCAGATACGCAGTATTTT
CASKGDADPGLPSDTQYF
>TRBJ2-2|once|TRBD2|TRBV5-4
TGTGCCAGCAGCTTTCCTCAAGCGGGGGTTCATAACACCGGGGAGCTGTTTTTT
CASSFPQAGVHNTGELFF
>TRBJ1-6|.|.|TRBV20-1
TGCAGTGCTAGGCGACAGGTATTGGATTCACCCCTCCACTTT
CSARRQVLDSPLHF
>TRBJ2-4|once|.|TRBV11-2
TGTGCCAGCAGCTTAGGGGTCCCGCCCTCGGACATTCAGTACTTC
CASSLGVPPSDIQYF
>TRBJ1-3|.|.|TRBV11-2
TGTGCCTATGCGTCGGGTACCACTGGAAACACCATATATTTT
CAYASGTTGNTIYF
>TRBJ1-2|.|.|TRBV30
TGTGCCTGGAGTTCTCATCCAGGGCCTAACTATGGCTACACCTTC
CAWSSHPGPNYGYTF
>TRBJ2-1|.|.|TRBV27
TGTGCCAGCTCCTCTGACGTAGACTACAATGAGCAGTTCTTC
CASSSDVDYNEQFF
>TRBJ2-3|.|.|TRBV2
TGTGCCAGCAGTGCCAGGGCGCAAGATAAGACGCAGTATTTT
CASSARAQDKTQYF
>TRBJ1-1|.|.|TRBV9
TGTGCCAGCAGCCCCCCCGTGGGATTGACTGAAGCTTTCTTT
CASSPPVGLTEAFF
>TRBJ1-6|.|.|TRBV11-1
TGTGCCAGCAGCTCCCGGACGGACGTGGGTTCACCCCTCCACTTT
CASSSRTDVGSPLHF
>TRBJ2-5|.|.|TRBV15
TGTGCCACCAGCAGAGATCCCGCAGGGCAAGAGACCCAGTACTTC
CATSRDPAGQETQYF
>TRBJ2-1|.|TRBD1|TRBV12-3/TRBV12-4
TGTGCCAGCAGTCATCCGGGACAGGGAATGGGCTCCTACAATGAGCAGTTCTTC
CASSHPGQGMGSYNEQFF
>TRBJ2-1|.|.|TRBV5-4
TGTGCCAGCAGCTTGGTACGGAATGAGCAGTTCTTC
CASSLVRNEQFF
>TRBJ1-1|.|TRBD1|TRBV29-1
TGCAGCGGCGAGGGACAGGGGGCCGTTGAAGCTTTCTTT
CSGEGQGAVEAFF
>TRBJ1-1|.|.|TRBV20-1
TGCAGTGCTAGGGACACCCGGAACACTGAAGCTTTCTTT
CSARDTRNTEAFF
>TRBJ2-5|.|TRBD2|TRBV7-9
TGTGCCAGCAGCTTAGAACCTAGCGGGGTTACCCAGTACTTC
CASSLEPSGVTQYF